The 13 T cell receptor beta chains listed next were all sequenced from one sample in a study of radiotherapy plus CTLA-4 blockade in lung cancer (dated by TCRdb to 2017 to 2018). Libraries came from the immunoSEQ multiplex PCR assay. The immuneACCESS repertoire file appears here via TCRdb, limited to in-frame rearrangements. These files lack a portion of the clones; in checked studies, under half of the deficit traces to unresolved V genes, and the cause of the others is not known. A total of around 29,000 clones appear in this sample, around four fifths of them only once. The ten top clones hold around 23% of the sample. Sequencing used peripheral blood, obtained from a patient treated with radiotherapy plus ipilimumab. These receptors came from a human donor with non-small cell lung cancer that progressed on radiotherapy plus ipilimumab.

J is TRBJ2-3 and V is TRBV9; D not certain. The CDR3 is 13 amino acids. The germline V and J ends were trimmed by 4 bases and 4 bases, with 10 bases remaining between them. Per germline, CDR1 SGDLS and CDR2 YYNGEE. As DNA, the CDR3 is TGTGCCAGCAGCCCCATTCCGGCAGATACGCAGTATTTT. It codes for CASSPIPADTQYF.

This chain uses TRBV19 with TRBJ1-3; D remains ambiguous. V shed 1 base and J shed 1 base, with 11 bases lying between them. This CDR3 is 16 amino acids long. Germline values: CDR1 LNHDA, CDR2 SQIVND (reference sequence). This chain's CDR3 is CASSIGEALSGNTIYF. DNA for the CDR3: TGTGCCAGTAGTATAGGAGAAGCGTTGTCTGGAAACACCATATATTTT.

V usage is TRBV19 and J usage is TRBJ2-1, with 8 nucleotides matching TRBD1. The CDR3 length is 14 residues. The V and J ends lost 8 bases and 4 bases, in that order; junction bases with no gene match: 7. The germline V gene encodes CDR1 LNHDA and CDR2 SQIVND (reference sequence). The CDR3 sequence is CASDRTGTYNEQFF. CDR3 DNA sequence: TGTGCCAGTGACCGGACAGGGACATACAATGAGCAGTTCTTC.

V usage is TRBV19 and J usage is TRBJ1-6, with a tentative D call TRBD1 (6 bases). The V and J ends lost 4 bases and 10 bases respectively, with 17 bases between them. This CDR3 has 15 residues. Looked up from germline, CDR1 is LNHDA and CDR2 is SQIVND (reference sequence). CDR3 DNA sequence: TGTGCCAGTAGTAGCACGTGGGGGCCGGGATCACCCCTCCACTTT. This codes for CASSSTWGPGSPLHF.

The chain recombines TRBV18 with TRBJ2-7, with 9 nucleotides matching TRBD1. CDR3 length: 15 residues. The ends lost 6 bases at V and 5 bases at J; junction bases unmatched: 11. Germline lookup yields CDR1 KGHSH and CDR2 LQKENI. CDR3 nucleotides: TGTGCCAGCTCGTATACACAGGGACAGGGTAACGAGCAGTACTTC. This encodes CASSYTQGQGNEQYF.

This clone was counted between two and nine times. This chain joins TRBV18 and TRBJ2-1; possibly TRBD1 for D (6 bases). Trimming removed 3 bases at V and 1 base at J, with 13 bases between. CDR3 length equals 16 residues. Germline CDR1 is KGHSH and CDR2 is LQKENI. CDR3 loop: CASSPIQGSSYNEQFF. DNA of the CDR3: TGTGCCAGCTCACCTATTCAGGGGTCTTCCTACAATGAGCAGTTCTTC.

This rearrangement joins TRBV7-8 to TRBJ1-4, with TRBD1 matching 10 bases. Germline lookup yields CDR1 SGHVS and CDR2 FQNEAQ. V dropped 5 bases and J dropped 5; count of bases not matched to a gene: 5. The length of the CDR3 is 15 residues. The CDR3 here is CASSLMGQGNEKLFF. In nucleotides, the CDR3 is TGTGCCAGCAGCCTTATGGGACAGGGGAATGAAAAACTGTTTTTT. The full variable domain, in which reference TRBV7-8 and TRBJ1-4 provide the parts outside the CDR3, is GAGVSQSPRYKVAKRGQDVALRCDPISGHVSLFWYQQALGQGPEFLTYFQNEAQLDKSGLPSDRFFAERPEGSVSTLKIQRTQQEDSAVYLCASSLMGQGNEKLFFGSGTQLSVL.

The DNA for the CDR3 is TGTGCCAGCGTAAGTAGTCTTTACAATGAGCAGTTCTTC. This codes for CASVSSLYNEQFF. The chain uses TRBV28 and TRBJ2-1; no reliable D call. Germline assignment: CDR1 MDHEN and CDR2 SYDVKM. Trimming pared 8 bases from V and 4 bases from J, leaving 12 bases between. This CDR3 region has 13 residues.

This rearrangement joins TRBV11-3 to TRBJ2-3; 14 nucleotides align to TRBD2. The CDR3 is made up of 17 amino acids. Germline CDR1 reads SGHNT; CDR2 reads YENEEA. The junction had 4 bases not matched to a gene; V was cut back by 1 base and J by 4 bases. Written as DNA, the CDR3 is TGTGCCAGCAGCTTAGGGACTAGCGGGGGGCCCTCAGATACGCAGTATTTT. Its translation: CASSLGTSGGPSDTQYF.

This sequence joins TRBV5-5 and TRBJ1-4; 8 nucleotides match TRBD1. Germline V gene lookup returns CDR1 SGHKS and CDR2 YYEKEE (reference sequence). V dropped 3 bases and J dropped 7; count of bases not matched to a gene: 5. CDR3 length equals 14 residues. The chain's CDR3 is CASSWGTGGEKLFF. The CDR3 bases are TGTGCCAGCAGCTGGGGGACAGGAGGTGAAAAACTGTTTTTT. The full variable domain, rest sourced from reference TRBV5-5 and TRBJ1-4, is DAGVTQSPTHLIKTRGQQVTLRCSPISGHKSVSWYQQVLGQGPQFIFQYYEKEERGRGNFPDRFSARQFPNYSSELNVNALLLGDSALYLCASSWGTGGEKLFFGSGTQLSVL.

The rearrangement joins TRBV19 to TRBJ1-1, with TRBD1 matching 8 bases. Trimming cost V 9 bases and J 2 bases; bases outside gene matches: 5. The CDR3 runs 13 residues. In germline, CDR1 is LNHDA, CDR2 SQIVND (reference sequence). The CDR3 protein is CASDRGRNTEAFF. The CDR3 DNA reads TGTGCCAGCGACAGGGGACGAAACACTGAAGCTTTCTTT. The entire variable domain, with the rest obtained from reference TRBV19 and TRBJ1-1, is as follows: DGGITQSPKYLFRKEGQNVTLSCEQNLNHDAMYWYRQDPGQGLRLIYYSQIVNDFQKGDIAEGYSVSREKKESFPLTVTSAQKNPTAFYLCASDRGRNTEAFFGQGTRLTVV.

On this clone itself: An end of the junction differs from the germline gene, which may be a read error. The chain joins TRBV7-7 to TRBJ1-5; D might be TRBD1 (5 bases). The V gene's germline CDR1 is SSHAT and CDR2 FNYEAQ (reference sequence). The CDR3 extends over 13 amino acids. CDR3: CASSLGEGQPQHF. The CDR3 coding sequence is TGTGCTAGCAGCTTGGGGGAGGGTCAGCCCCAGCATTTT.

The sample holds a few counts of this clone. The genes are TRBV5-4 and TRBJ1-2, with D unclear. The CDR3 covers 12 residues. CDR1 and CDR2 from the germline V gene are SGHNT and YYREEE (reference sequence). V dropped 1 base and J dropped 4 bases, with 5 bases sitting between them. The CDR3, as DNA: TGTGCCAGCAGCTTGCGCAGCTATGGCTACACCTTC. Translating it yields CASSLRSYGYTF. Full variable domain (remainder filled in from reference TRBV5-4 and TRBJ1-2): ETGVTQSPTHLIKTRGQQVTLRCSSQSGHNTVSWYQQALGQGPQFIFQYYREEENGRGNFPPRFSGLQFPNYSSELNVNALELDDSALYLCASSLRSYGYTFGSGTRLTVV.